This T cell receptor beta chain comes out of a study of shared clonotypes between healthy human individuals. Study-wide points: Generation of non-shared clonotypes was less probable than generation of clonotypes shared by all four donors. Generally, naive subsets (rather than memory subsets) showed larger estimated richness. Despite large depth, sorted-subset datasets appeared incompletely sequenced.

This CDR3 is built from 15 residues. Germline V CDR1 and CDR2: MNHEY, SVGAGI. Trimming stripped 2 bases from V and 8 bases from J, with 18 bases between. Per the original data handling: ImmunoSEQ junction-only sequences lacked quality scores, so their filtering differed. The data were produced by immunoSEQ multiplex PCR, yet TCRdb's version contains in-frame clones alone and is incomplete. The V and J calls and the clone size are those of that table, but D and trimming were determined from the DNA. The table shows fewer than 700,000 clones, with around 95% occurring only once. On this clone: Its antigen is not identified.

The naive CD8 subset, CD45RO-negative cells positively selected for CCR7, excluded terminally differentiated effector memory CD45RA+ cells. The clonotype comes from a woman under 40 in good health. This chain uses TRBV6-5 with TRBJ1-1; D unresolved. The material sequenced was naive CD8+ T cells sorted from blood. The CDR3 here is CASSYAEQWGTEAFF. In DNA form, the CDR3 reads TGTGCCAGCAGTTACGCCGAGCAGTGGGGAACCGAAGCTTTCTTT.